This T cell receptor beta chain was sequenced during a study of blood T cells in healthy people across ages. This clonotype was observed a few times. Sample-barcoded 5' priming and a J-beta primer mix drove a second PCR of roughly 7 to 11 cycles. One entry per CDR3 protein results from TCRdb running MiXCR on the 5' RACE reads. The table has about 1.6 million distinct CDR3 sequences, around 35% seen once; the top ten hold about 10%. The germline V gene encodes CDR1 SGHDT and CDR2 YYEEEE. The V and J ends lost 3 bases and 1 base, in that order; junction bases with no gene match: 6. The length of the CDR3 is 16 residues.

What was sequenced was blood. The source of this sequence is a woman in her 30s in good health. The rearrangement joins TRBV5-6 to TRBJ1-1; 10 nucleotides line up with TRBD1. CDR3: CASSSDRGRGNTEAFF. CDR3 coding DNA: TGTGCCAGCAGCTCCGACAGGGGGCGAGGGAACACTGAAGCTTTCTTT.